Each of the 18 T cell receptor beta chains below was sequenced from the same sample in a study of beta chain features in type 1 diabetes. Expressed TCRB transcripts were sequenced, since all the RNA that had been isolated was reverse transcribed. Some clones are missing from TCRdb's copy, which holds only in-frame ones; the method was immunoSEQ multiplex PCR. There are a few hundred thousand clones in the sample; over 25% occur only once, and more than 0.055% lies in the top ten. Material: naive CD4+ T cells from blood. The receptors shown here come from a man aged 18 to 35 in good health.

On this clone itself: Other DNA sequences from this sample encode an identical CDR3 as well. The chain combines TRBV5-1 with TRBJ2-1; TRBD2 agrees at 11 bases. Germline lookup yields CDR1 SGHRS and CDR2 YFSETQ. The CDR3 sequence is 16 residues long. Trimming cost V 5 bases and J 0 bases; bases outside gene matches: 4. The CDR3 is CASSRTSGYSYNEQFF. The CDR3 DNA is TGCGCCAGCAGTCGGACTAGCGGGTACTCCTACAATGAGCAGTTCTTC.

This chain links TRBV10-1 with TRBJ2-3; D is undetermined. CDR1 and CDR2 (germline): WNHNN, SYGVQD (reference sequence). The germline V and J ends were trimmed by 5 bases and 3 bases, with 9 bases remaining between them. The CDR3 runs to 13 residues. The CDR3 DNA is TGCGCCAGCAGTAAGGACGGTACAGATACGCAGTATTTT. The encoded protein is CASSKDGTDTQYF.

V is TRBV5-6 and J is TRBJ2-7; 7 nucleotides line up with TRBD2. CDR1 and CDR2 from the germline V gene are SGHDT and YYEEEE. CDR3 size: 15 residues. Unmatched junction bases numbered 12, after V lost 3 bases and J lost 6 bases. The CDR3 coding sequence is TGTGCCAGCAGCTCCGCCCGGGGAGGGCGAGCCGAGCAGTACTTC. This encodes CASSSARGGRAEQYF. The complete variable domain, with remaining parts taken from reference TRBV5-6 and TRBJ2-7, reads DAGVTQSPTHLIKTRGQQVTLRCSPKSGHDTVSWYQQALGQGPQFIFQYYEEEERQRGNFPDRFSGHQFPNYSSELNVNALLLGDSALYLCASSSARGGRAEQYFGPGTRLTVT.

The chain links TRBV25-1 to TRBJ2-2, with no clear D. Germline values: CDR1 MGHDK, CDR2 SYGVNS. V was shortened by 6 bases and J by 1 base, with 6 bases between the two germline ends. This CDR3 region has 13 residues. CDR3 protein: CASSMGNTGELFF. CDR3 DNA sequence: TGTGCCAGCAGCATGGGGAACACCGGGGAGCTGTTTTTT.

This chain connects TRBV7-6 to TRBJ2-1, with TRBD2 matching over 12 bases. CDR1 is SGHVS and CDR2 is FNYEAQ in the germline V gene. The CDR3 runs to 15 residues. V lost 5 bases, J lost 8 bases, and 7 bases stayed unmatched. CDR3 bases: TGTGCCAGCAGCGTAGGCCCTAGCGGGAGGGATGAGCAGTTCTTC. Translating gives CASSVGPSGRDEQFF. Together with reference TRBV7-6 and TRBJ2-1, the CDR3 gives the full variable domain: GAGVSQSPRYKVTKRGQDVALRCDPISGHVSLYWYRQALGQGPEFLTYFNYEAQQDKSGLPNDRFSAERPEGSISTLTIQRTEQRDSAMYRCASSVGPSGRDEQFFGPGTRLTVL.

This clone was counted only a few times. The rearrangement joins TRBV14 to TRBJ2-2; D gene ambiguous. The ends were cut back, 1 base at V and 3 bases at J, with 9 bases in the middle. The CDR3 length is 15 residues. Germline V gives CDR1 SGHDN, CDR2 FVKESK. Here the CDR3 DNA reads TGTGCCAGCAGCCAAGTTGGGGTAGACACCGGGGAGCTGTTTTTT. Translated: CASSQVGVDTGELFF.

Here the CDR3 reads CASSDASGAYEQYF. The CDR3 nucleotides read TGTGCCAGCAGTGATGCTAGCGGAGCCTACGAGCAGTACTTC. The chain combines TRBV2 with TRBJ2-7; 7 bases align to TRBD2. CDR3 length equals 14 residues. The trim removed 3 bases at V and 2 bases at J, leaving 4 bases unmatched. Per germline, CDR1 SNHLY and CDR2 FYNNEI.

V is TRBV5-4 and J is TRBJ2-3; D call uncertain. The germline V and J ends were trimmed by 2 bases and 1 base, with 8 bases remaining between them. Germline V gene data show CDR1 as SGHNT and CDR2 as YYREEE (reference sequence). The CDR3 is 14 amino acids. The CDR3 is CASSFLAGTDTQYF. DNA for the CDR3: TGTGCCAGCAGCTTCCTGGCGGGCACAGATACGCAGTATTTT.

The chain carries TRBV29-1 and TRBJ2-1, with D perhaps given as TRBD1 or TRBD2 (6 bases each). The CDR3 totals 15 residues. V shed 5 bases and J shed 0 bases, with 14 bases lying between them. CDR1 and CDR2 from the germline V gene are SQVTM and ANQGSEA. CDR3 DNA sequence: TGCAGCGTTAGGGGGGCTAACAGCTCCTACAATGAGCAGTTCTTC. This codes for CSVRGANSSYNEQFF.

The CDR3 DNA sequence: TGTGCCAGCAGCAAATCCGGACAGACCTACGAGCAGTACTTC. Translated: CASSKSGQTYEQYF. The chain uses TRBV21-1 and TRBJ2-7; no check of the table's D call, TRBD1, against the DNA was made. TRBV21-1 is a known pseudogene. This CDR3 is 14 amino acids long.

This clone was detected a few times. This sequence joins TRBV20-1 and TRBJ2-1; D uncertain. Between the trimmed V and J ends, which lost 0 bases and 8 bases, there was a span of 5 bases. This CDR3 is 11 amino acids long. Per germline, CDR1 DFQATT and CDR2 SNEGSKA (reference sequence). The CDR3 spells CSAREGYEQFF. Here the CDR3 DNA reads TGCAGTGCTAGAGAGGGGTATGAGCAGTTCTTC.

The rearrangement uses TRBV12-5 and TRBJ2-7, with D possibly being TRBD2 (6 bases). Germline V gene lookup returns CDR1 LGHNT and CDR2 FRNRAP. The V gene lost 1 base and the J gene lost 3 bases, with 7 bases spanning the gap. The CDR3 runs to 13 residues. The CDR3 sequence: CASGLGLVYEQYF. Written as DNA, the CDR3 is TGTGCTAGTGGTTTGGGACTAGTCTACGAGCAGTACTTC. Full variable domain (rest looked up from reference TRBV12-5 and TRBJ2-7): DARVTQTPRHKVTEMGQEVTMRCQPILGHNTVFWYRQTMMQGLELLAYFRNRAPLDDSGMPKDRFSAEMPDATLATLKIQPSEPRDSAVYFCASGLGLVYEQYFGPGTRLTVT.

The V call is TRBV30, the J call TRBJ1-2, with D uncertain. V lost 2 bases to trimming and J lost 4 bases, with 8 bases between them. Germline V CDR1 and CDR2: GTSNPN, SVGIG (reference sequence). The CDR3 consists of 12 residues. CDR3 DNA: TGTGCCTGGAGTACAGCGGGCTATGGCTACACCTTC. It is translated as CAWSTAGYGYTF.

This clone was detected a few times. The chain recombines TRBV7-2 with TRBJ2-4, with 7 bases aligning to TRBD2. Trimming removed 5 bases from V and 1 base from J; junction bases left unmatched: 5. Germline V gene sequence: CDR1 SGHTA, CDR2 FQGNSA. This CDR3 is 15 amino acids long. The CDR3 loop reads CASSGRGEAKNIQYF. The CDR3 bases are TGTGCCAGCAGCGGTCGGGGGGAGGCCAAAAACATTCAGTACTTC.

Concerning this clone itself: An end of the junction differs from the germline gene, which may be a read error. Other DNA sequences within the sample encode an identical CDR3. This chain links TRBV7-9 with TRBJ2-7; possible D gene TRBD1, 5 bases. CDR1 is SEHNR, CDR2 FQNEAQ, per germline (reference sequence). The CDR3 loop spans 12 amino acids. CDR3 in amino acids: CASSLQGNEQYF. The DNA for the CDR3 is TGTGCCAGCAGCTTACAGGGCAACGAGCAATACTTC. The full variable domain, rest sourced from reference TRBV7-9 and TRBJ2-7, is DTGVSQNPRHKITKRGQNVTFRCDPISEHNRLYWYRQTLGQGPEFLTYFQNEAQLEKSRLLSDRFSAERPKGSFSTLEIQRTEQGDSAMYLCASSLQGNEQYFGPGTRLTVT.

This clone was counted only a few times. V usage is TRBV9 and J usage is TRBJ2-3, with 7 bases identical to TRBD2. This CDR3 contains 14 residues. V trimming: 1 base; J trimming: 6 bases; junction bases outside the gene matches: 5. Germline-derived CDR1 and CDR2 are SGDLS and YYNGEE. The CDR3 sequence is CASSVQGGSDTQYF. The CDR3 coding sequence is TGTGCCAGCAGCGTACAGGGCGGGAGTGATACGCAGTATTTT.

This chain uses TRBV20-1 with TRBJ1-5, with TRBD1 as a possible D gene (6 bases). With 5 bases removed from V and 6 bases from J, the gap between germline ends came to 8 bases. Germline lookup yields CDR1 DFQATT and CDR2 SNEGSKA (reference sequence). The CDR3 totals 11 residues. Written as DNA, the CDR3 is TGCAGTGCTGGCAGGGGTCAGCCCCAGCATTTT. This translates into CSAGRGQPQHF.

The gene calls are TRBV12-5 and TRBJ2-5; the D call may be TRBD1 or TRBD2 (5 bases each). With 6 bases removed from V and 2 bases from J, the gap between germline ends came to 13 bases. Looked up from germline, CDR1 is LGHNT and CDR2 is FRNRAP. The CDR3 spans 14 residues. CDR3 bases: TGTGCTAGTGGAACCGGGACCCTTCAAGAGACCCAGTACTTC. Its protein is CASGTGTLQETQYF.